This T cell receptor (beta chain) came from a study of T cell responses to AZD1222 COVID-19 vaccine. Looking at the study overall: Second doses that came at about 4 or about 12 weeks were put together.

Sequencing used immunoSEQ multiplex PCR; TCRdb keeps in-frame clones, though not all of them. Here the sample spans 150,000 to 160,000 clones, about nine tenths being singletons. General observations from the study: Samples come after the peak T cell response, not at day 14. Along spike, vaccine-associated CD4 TCRs were found throughout, with dominance at 160-218 and 743-854.

Germline values: CDR1 LNHNV, CDR2 YYDKDF (reference sequence). The germline V and J ends were trimmed by 4 bases and 8 bases, with 24 bases remaining between them. This CDR3 comprises 18 residues. Turning to this clone: As yet, its antigen is unknown.

The chain carries TRBV15 and TRBJ1-6; D gene uncertain. The sequence was collected from an adult in good health. The material sequenced was peripheral blood, taken on day 0 of AZD1222 vaccination. The CDR3 sequence: CATSTPPSRGLRDSPLHF. The CDR3 DNA is TGTGCCACCAGCACCCCCCCATCCCGGGGTCTTCGGGATTCACCCCTCCACTTT. Together with reference TRBV15 and TRBJ1-6, the CDR3 gives the full variable domain: DAMVIQNPRYQVTQFGKPVTLSCSQTLNHNVMYWYQQKSSQAPKLLFHYYDKDFNNEADTPDNFQSRRPNTSFCFLDIRSPGLGDTAMYLCATSTPPSRGLRDSPLHFGNGTRLTVT.